This paragraph reports one T cell receptor (beta chain). Clones were read by immunoSEQ multiplex PCR, and TCRdb kept only the in-frame ones, dropping some. There are about 250,000 clones in the sample; roughly 80% occur only once, and more than 7% lies in the top ten. CDR1 and CDR2 from the germline V gene are SNHLY and FYNNEI. The CDR3 totals 15 residues. V was clipped by 6 bases and J by 1 base; unmatched bases: 6. These data come from a study of blood T cell repertoires in COVID-19. The J gene is TRBJ1-2, the V gene TRBV2, with 9 bases lining up with TRBD1. Sequencing used peripheral blood. The sequence derives from a man older than 75 with acute or convalescent COVID-19. The CDR3 DNA sequence: TGTGCCAGCAGGAGGGGACAGGGACTTAACTATGGCTACACCTTC. Amino acids: CASRRGQGLNYGYTF.